What follows describes a single TCR beta chain. Its antigen remains unidentified. The germline CDR1 and CDR2 sequences are MNHNS and SASEGT. The CDR3 totals 18 residues. The junction had 10 bases not matched to a gene; V was cut back by 4 bases and J by 0 bases. The sample originates from a study of prognosis after radiotherapy for stage I lung cancer. TCR beta CDR3 amplification from genomic DNA was performed by two-round multiplex PCR. Used in first-round PCR were primers specific to each TRBV and TRBJ gene. From the multiplex PCR reads, TCRdb called clonotypes with MiXCR, one entry per CDR3 protein. The sample lists about 21,000 distinct CDR3 sequences; roughly 44% were seen once. Study observations and caveats: Reportedly, patients with and without metastases differed in TRBV and TRBJ gene usage.

The sample was PBMCs, taken before or after stereotactic body radiation therapy (not recorded which). The receptor was isolated from a donor aged 50 or older with non-small cell lung cancer. The chain carries TRBV6-1 and TRBJ2-7; 12 nucleotides agree with TRBD2. The CDR3 reads CASSGTGTSGLSSYEQYF. CDR3 coding DNA: TGTGCCAGCAGTGGTACCGGGACTAGCGGGCTTAGCTCCTACGAGCAGTACTTC.